This TCR beta chain was profiled in a study of blood T cell repertoires in COVID-19. Study in general: There were acute and convalescent COVID-19 samples, and they came from the United States, Italy and Spain.

The assay was immunoSEQ multiplex PCR, and TCRdb's table has in-frame clones only and misses some. The sample consists of some 190,000 clones, approximately 88% of them appearing once. Trimming took 7 bases from V and 2 from J, leaving 10 bases between them. The CDR3 contains 13 residues. The sample taken for sequencing was PBMCs or T cells enriched from blood (not recorded which). The chain couples TRBV12-3 or TRBV12-4 to TRBJ2-3; weak D call: TRBD1 (5 bases). This clonotype originated in a woman under 40 who had recovered from COVID-19. The CDR3 reads CASTGFDTDTQYF. CDR3 DNA sequence: TGTGCCAGCACAGGGTTCGACACAGATACGCAGTATTTT.